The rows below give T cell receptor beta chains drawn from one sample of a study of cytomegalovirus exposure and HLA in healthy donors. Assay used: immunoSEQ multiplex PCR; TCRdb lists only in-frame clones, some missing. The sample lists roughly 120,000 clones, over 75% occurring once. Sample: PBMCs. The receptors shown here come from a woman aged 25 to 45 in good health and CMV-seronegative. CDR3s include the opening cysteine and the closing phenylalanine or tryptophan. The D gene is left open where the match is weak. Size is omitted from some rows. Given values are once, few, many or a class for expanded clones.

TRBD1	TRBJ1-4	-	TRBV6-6	TGTGCCAGCAGTGACAGGGGGACGACTAATGAAAAACTGTTTTTT	CASSDRGTTNEKLFF
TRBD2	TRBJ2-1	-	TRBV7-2	TGTGCCAGCAGCAGGACTAGCTTCAATGAGCAGTTCTTC	CASSRTSFNEQFF
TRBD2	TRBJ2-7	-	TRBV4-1	TGCGCCAGCAGCCAAGGCCAGCGGGGGTCCTACGAGCAGTACTTC	CASSQGQRGSYEQYF
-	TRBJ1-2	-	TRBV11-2	TGTGCCAGCAGCTTAGAGGCAGGGTTTGGCTACACCTTC	CASSLEAGFGYTF
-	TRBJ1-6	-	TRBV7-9	TGTGCCAGCAGCCCCGGGCAGGGGACACTTAGTTCACCCCTCCACTTT	CASSPGQGTLSSPLHF
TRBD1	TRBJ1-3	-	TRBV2	TGTGCCAGCAGTGGAACGTTGAGTGGGGGACAGGCGTTCTCTGGAAACACCATATATTTT	CASSGTLSGGQAFSGNTIYF
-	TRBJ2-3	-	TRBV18	TGTGCCAGCTCAATAGTCGGGGATACGCAGTATTTT	CASSIVGDTQYF
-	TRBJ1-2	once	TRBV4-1	TGCGCCAGCAGCCAAGAACAGGTCCCCGGGGGCTACACCTTC	CASSQEQVPGGYTF
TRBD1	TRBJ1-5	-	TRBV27	TGTGCCAGCAGCCCAGGACAGGGTAGGCATCGCAATCAGCCCCAGCATTTT	CASSPGQGRHRNQPQHF
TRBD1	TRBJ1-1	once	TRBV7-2	TGTGCCAGCAGCTCACCCAGGACAGGGGAAGGCACTGAAGCTTTCTTT	CASSSPRTGEGTEAFF
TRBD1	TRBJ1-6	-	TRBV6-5	TGTGCCAGCACCACTCCTGACAGGGAGAATTCACCCCTCCACTTT	CASTTPDRENSPLHF
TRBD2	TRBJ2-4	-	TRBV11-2	TGTGCCAGCAGCTCACGAGGCCAATGGGTAGCGGGGATCAAAAACATTCAGTACTTC	CASSSRGQWVAGIKNIQYF
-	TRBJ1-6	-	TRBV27	TGTGCCAGTAGGAGGACCGATAATTCACCCCTCCACTTT	CASRRTDNSPLHF
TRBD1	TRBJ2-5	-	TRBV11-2	TGTGCCAGCAGCCCGGGACAGGGAAGGGAGACCCAGTACTTC	CASSPGQGRETQYF
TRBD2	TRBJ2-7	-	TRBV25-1	TGTGCCAGCCGTACGGGGGGAACTCTTTCCGAGCAGTACTTC	CASRTGGTLSEQYF
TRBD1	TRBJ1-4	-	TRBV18	TGTGCCAGCTCACCAGGCGGGGACAGGACAAATGAAAAACTGTTTTTT	CASSPGGDRTNEKLFF
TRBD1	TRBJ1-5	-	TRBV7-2	TGTGCCAGCAGCCGCGGCACCGGGACAGGGGGGAATCAGCCCCAGCATTTT	CASSRGTGTGGNQPQHF
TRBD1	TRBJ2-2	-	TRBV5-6	TGTGCCAGCAGCTCTTTCCGGGACAGGGACTACACCGGGGAGCTGTTTTTT	CASSSFRDRDYTGELFF
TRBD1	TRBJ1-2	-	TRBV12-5	TGTGCTAGTGGTCCAGGGGGGCATGGCTACACCTTC	CASGPGGHGYTF
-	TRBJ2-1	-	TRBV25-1	TGTGCCAGCAGTGCCAGGGGAAGCTCCTACAATGAGCAGTTCTTC	CASSARGSSYNEQFF
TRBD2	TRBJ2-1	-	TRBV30	TGTGCCTGGAGTTCACTAGCGACCAATGAGCAGTTCTTC	CAWSSLATNEQFF
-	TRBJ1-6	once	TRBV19	TGTGCCAGTAGTATTGAGGGTCGGAATTCACCCCTCCACTTT	CASSIEGRNSPLHF
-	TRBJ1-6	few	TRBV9	TGTGCCAGCACCGCCGGACAGACTGGGAGTTCACCCCTCCACTTT	CASTAGQTGSSPLHF
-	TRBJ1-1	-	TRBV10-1	TGCGCCAGCAGTGCAGGACAGTCGGCGGTCACTGAAGCTTTCTTT	CASSAGQSAVTEAFF
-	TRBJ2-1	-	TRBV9	TGTGCCAGCAGCGTATTCCCCCGCTCCTACAATGAGCAGTTCTTC	CASSVFPRSYNEQFF
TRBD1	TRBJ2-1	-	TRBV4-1	TGCGCCAGCAGCCCCGGACAGGGGGGGGTCTTTGAGCAGTTCTTC	CASSPGQGGVFEQFF